The next 32 T cell receptor beta chains were all read from a single sample in a study of identical twins. TCRdb called the 5' RACE reads again in MiXCR, with one record for every CDR3 protein. The sample has hundreds of thousands of distinct CDR3 sequences, 12% seen once. This same sample was also part of a study on yellow fever vaccine responses in identical twins.

Sequenced sample: PBMCs. These receptors were taken from a woman aged 18-29 years in good health.

V is TRBV5-5 and J is TRBJ2-7; weak D call: TRBD1 (5 bases). The germline CDR1 and CDR2 sequences are SGHKS and YYEKEE (reference sequence). The V end was cut by 0 bases, the J end by 5 bases, with 12 bases between. This CDR3 spans 14 amino acids. CDR3 DNA sequence: TGTGCCAGCAGCTTGGATTCAGGGTTCCACGAGCAGTACTTC. This translates into CASSLDSGFHEQYF.

This clonotype was recorded once. The chain carries TRBV4-2 and TRBJ2-3; 11 nucleotides agree with TRBD2. Germline V gene data show CDR1 as LGHNA and CDR2 as YNFKEQ. The V and J ends lost 0 bases and 3 bases, in that order; junction bases with no gene match: 11. The CDR3 extends over 19 amino acids. Here the CDR3 reads CASSQDRVRGLAETDTQYF. The CDR3 DNA is TGTGCCAGCAGCCAAGATCGAGTCCGGGGACTAGCGGAAACAGATACGCAGTATTTT.

The CDR3 sequence: CATSRGGIYYEQYF. The CDR3 coding sequence is TGTGCCACCAGCAGGGGAGGGATTTACTACGAGCAGTACTTC. This chain joins TRBV15 and TRBJ2-7, with 7 bases fitting TRBD2. The V gene's germline CDR1 is LNHNV and CDR2 YYDKDF (reference sequence). There are 14 residues in the CDR3. V dropped 3 bases and J dropped 3; count of bases not matched to a gene: 5.

V and J are TRBV3-1 and TRBJ2-1; no firm D call. Germline CDR1 is LGHDT and CDR2 is YNNKEL (reference sequence). The length of the CDR3 is 15 residues. V shed 2 bases and J shed 0 bases, with 8 bases lying between them. The DNA for the CDR3 is TGTGCCAGCAGCCAACCGCAGAGCTCCTACAATGAGCAGTTCTTC. Amino acid sequence: CASSQPQSSYNEQFF.

The chain combines TRBV5-1 with TRBJ1-6; D gene uncertain. Germline V gene sequence: CDR1 SGHRS, CDR2 YFSETQ. This CDR3 is built from 15 residues. Trimming took off 4 bases at V and 7 bases at J, with 15 bases between the two ends. The DNA of the CDR3 is TGCGCCAGCAGCCCGGACGGACGGCCGAATTCACCCCTCCACTTT. The encoded protein is CASSPDGRPNSPLHF.

There are a few counts of this clonotype. This chain joins TRBV5-1 and TRBJ2-7, with 13 bases fitting TRBD2. CDR3 length: 15 residues. Per the germline V gene, CDR1 is SGHRS and CDR2 is YFSETQ. V was clipped by 5 bases and J by 6 bases; unmatched bases: 8. The CDR3 bases are TGCGCCAGCAGACCCGGGACTAGCGGGAACTCCGAGCAGTACTTC. Amino acid sequence: CASRPGTSGNSEQYF.

The rearrangement joins TRBV27 to TRBJ2-7; 7 bases are shared with TRBD2. V lost 4 bases to trimming and J lost 5 bases; unmatched junction nucleotides: 11. CDR1 is MNHEY, CDR2 SMNVEV, per germline (reference sequence). CDR3 length: 15 residues. CDR3 coding DNA: TGTGCCAGCAGTTCCATAGGAGGGAGGGCGGACGAGCAGTACTTC. This translates into CASSSIGGRADEQYF.

This chain uses TRBV5-5 with TRBJ1-2; 7 bases fit TRBD1. V trimming: 4 bases; J trimming: 4 bases; junction bases outside the gene matches: 4. The CDR3 is 13 amino acids. Germline lookup yields CDR1 SGHKS and CDR2 YYEKEE (reference sequence). CDR3 sequence: CASSARGGYGYTF. The CDR3 bases are TGTGCCAGCAGCGCCAGGGGGGGCTATGGCTACACCTTC. Full variable domain (remainder filled in from reference TRBV5-5 and TRBJ1-2): DAGVTQSPTHLIKTRGQQVTLRCSPISGHKSVSWYQQVLGQGPQFIFQYYEKEERGRGNFPDRFSARQFPNYSSELNVNALLLGDSALYLCASSARGGYGYTFGSGTRLTVV.

In its sample, this clonotype was seen many times. The CDR3 bases are TGTGCCAGCAGCCCTAACAGAGGGAGCTACAATGAGCAGTTCTTC. This sequence encodes CASSPNRGSYNEQFF. The chain employs TRBV7-9 and TRBJ2-1, with D possibly TRBD2 on 5 matching bases. The germline V and J ends were trimmed by 5 bases and 3 bases, with 14 bases remaining between them. Germline lookup yields CDR1 SEHNR and CDR2 FQNEAQ (reference sequence). The CDR3 runs to 15 residues.

The V call is TRBV28, the J call TRBJ2-7; no firm D call. The ends were cut back, 7 bases at V and 7 bases at J, with 11 bases in the middle. Germline values: CDR1 MDHEN, CDR2 SYDVKM. The CDR3 covers 11 residues. The CDR3 nucleotides are TGTGCCAGCAATAAGTTCAGTGAGCAGTACTTC. It codes for CASNKFSEQYF.

V gene TRBV18 combines with J gene TRBJ1-3, with D tentatively TRBD1 (5 bases). The CDR3 is 16 amino acids. Germline loops: CDR1 KGHSH, CDR2 LQKENI. The V end lost 6 bases, the J end lost 0 bases, and 15 bases lay between the germline ends. CDR3 loop: CASSPPGGSSGNTIYF. The CDR3 DNA sequence: TGTGCCAGCTCCCCTCCTGGGGGGAGCTCTGGAAACACCATATATTTT.

The chain recombines TRBV12-3 or TRBV12-4 with TRBJ1-5, with no clear D. The CDR3 contains 13 residues. Trimming removed 2 bases from V and 11 bases from J, with 13 bases in between. The CDR3 reads CASSLYSIQTQHF. The CDR3 DNA sequence: TGTGCCAGCAGTTTATATTCCATCCAGACCCAGCATTTT.

This clonotype has only a few counts. The CDR3, as DNA: TGCGCCAGCAGCCAAGAAGTTCCGGGACTACTCCCCGTTGAGCAGTTCTTC. Translated: CASSQEVPGLLPVEQFF. The chain carries TRBV4-1 and TRBJ2-1; 7 nucleotides line up with TRBD2. Trimming at V came to 0 bases and at J to 9 bases, leaving 14 bases not matched to a gene. The length of the CDR3 is 17 residues. CDR1 MGHRA and CDR2 YSYEKL come from the germline V gene.

This sequence joins TRBV7-8 and TRBJ2-7, with a tentative D call TRBD2 (6 bases). Trimming took 5 bases from V and 2 from J, leaving 22 bases between them. The CDR3 contains 17 residues. Germline V gene sequence: CDR1 SGHVS, CDR2 FQNEAQ. CDR3 DNA sequence: TGTGCCAGCAGCCCCAGAGGTGTTAGCGGTACCACCTACGAGCAGTACTTC. Encoded protein: CASSPRGVSGTTYEQYF.

The DNA for the CDR3 is TGTGCCAGCAGCGACTCCGGGGACTATCTTACAGATACGCAGTATTTT. It is translated as CASSDSGDYLTDTQYF. This chain uses TRBV7-8 with TRBJ2-3, with 7 bases matching TRBD2. The CDR3 consists of 16 residues. The germline gives CDR1 SGHVS, CDR2 FQNEAQ. The ends lost 5 bases at V and 3 bases at J; junction bases unmatched: 11. The entire variable domain, with the rest obtained from reference TRBV7-8 and TRBJ2-3, is as follows: GAGVSQSPRYKVAKRGQDVALRCDPISGHVSLFWYQQALGQGPEFLTYFQNEAQLDKSGLPSDRFFAERPEGSVSTLKIQRTQQEDSAVYLCASSDSGDYLTDTQYFGPGTRLTVL.

In its sample, this clonotype was seen a few times. DNA of the CDR3: TGCGCCAGCAGCTCCGGGACAGGGGGCGCGGGGCAGTTCTTC. It specifies CASSSGTGGAGQFF. The V call is TRBV5-1, the J call TRBJ2-1, with TRBD1 matching 12 bases. CDR3 length: 14 amino acids. V dropped 3 bases and J dropped 12; count of bases not matched to a gene: 7. The germline CDR1 and CDR2 sequences are SGHRS and YFSETQ.

The chain combines TRBV10-2 with TRBJ1-1; 8 nucleotides match TRBD1. The germline V gene encodes CDR1 WSHSY and CDR2 SAAADI. V was pared by 8 bases and J by 4 bases, with 6 bases of the junction left unmatched. CDR3 length equals 13 residues. CDR3 sequence: CASEGTGSTEAFF. The CDR3 bases are TGCGCCAGCGAGGGGACAGGCTCCACTGAAGCTTTCTTT.

In this sample, this clonotype turned up a few times. The rearrangement joins TRBV7-9 to TRBJ1-1; D might be TRBD1 (5 bases). This CDR3 has 15 residues. Trimming removed 5 bases from V and 5 bases from J, with 18 bases in between. CDR1 and CDR2 (germline): SEHNR, FQNEAQ (reference sequence). DNA for the CDR3: TGTGCCAGCAGCCCTAGTACGGGGCTGAGGACTGAAGCTTTCTTT. It codes for CASSPSTGLRTEAFF.

The chain employs TRBV5-6 and TRBJ2-5, with D hard to call. The CDR3 contains 15 residues. Trimming took off 1 base at V and 5 bases at J, with 15 bases between the two ends. Germline values: CDR1 SGHDT, CDR2 YYEEEE. The CDR3 DNA is TGTGCCAGCAGCTTGCCCCCTCTGTCGTTGGAGACCCAGTACTTC. This gives the protein CASSLPPLSLETQYF.

This clonotype was seen ten or more times. DNA for the CDR3: TGCGCCAGCAGTGGTCAGGGCGACGGGACTGAAGCTTTCTTT. It is translated as CASSGQGDGTEAFF. The V and J genes are TRBV10-1 and TRBJ1-1, with D possibly being TRBD1 (5 bases). Trimming left V 4 bases short and J 5 bases short, with 14 bases between. From germline, CDR1 is WNHNN and CDR2 SYGVQD (reference sequence). The CDR3 covers 14 residues.

The sample holds a few counts of this clonotype. The chain couples TRBV3-1 to TRBJ2-2; D ambiguous. The CDR3 totals 15 residues. CDR1 and CDR2 from the germline V gene are LGHDT and YNNKEL (reference sequence). Trimming removed 1 base from V and 0 bases from J, with 6 bases in between. CDR3 DNA sequence: TGTGCCAGCAGCCAAGGGGCCACGAACACCGGGGAGCTGTTTTTT. Its protein product is CASSQGATNTGELFF.

This clonotype came up a few times. The gene calls are TRBV29-1 and TRBJ2-1; D possibly corresponds to TRBD2 (6 bases). Germline V gives CDR1 SQVTM, CDR2 ANQGSEA. Trimming left V 4 bases short and J 0 bases short, with 16 bases between. The CDR3 consists of 16 residues. The DNA of the CDR3 is TGCAGCGTTGGAGGGCTAGCGACTAGCTCCTACAATGAGCAGTTCTTC. Amino acids: CSVGGLATSSYNEQFF.

The chain links TRBV5-1 to TRBJ1-2, with 9 nucleotides matching TRBD1. V was pared by 5 bases and J by 5 bases, with 4 bases of the junction left unmatched. The CDR3 has 13 amino acids. Germline assignment: CDR1 SGHRS and CDR2 YFSETQ. DNA of the CDR3: TGCGCCAGCAGAGGTGACAGGGGGTATGGCTACACCTTC. Its protein product is CASRGDRGYGYTF.

V gene TRBV28 combines with J gene TRBJ2-1, with 8 bases matching TRBD1. The trim removed 5 bases at V and 4 bases at J, leaving 7 bases unmatched. The CDR3 runs to 15 residues. From germline, CDR1 is MDHEN and CDR2 SYDVKM. As DNA, the CDR3 is TGTGCCAGCAGTCCGCCCCAGGGGGCTTACAATGAGCAGTTCTTC. It yields the protein CASSPPQGAYNEQFF.

This clonotype was seen only a few times. The chain joins TRBV5-1 to TRBJ1-1; unclear D gene. Germline V CDR1 and CDR2: SGHRS, YFSETQ. The V gene lost 4 bases and the J gene lost 5 bases, with 15 bases spanning the gap. The CDR3 is 14 residues long. CDR3 DNA: TGCGCCAGCAGCGCACGTCCCGGGGAAACTGAAGCTTTCTTT. Translation gives CASSARPGETEAFF.

This clonotype was counted a single time. This chain uses TRBV7-3 with TRBJ2-1; TRBD2 matches 14 bases. The CDR3 runs to 20 residues. V lost 5 bases, J lost 0 bases, and 12 bases stayed unmatched. Germline V gene sequence: CDR1 SGHTA, CDR2 FQGTGA. CDR3 coding DNA: TGTGCCAGCAGCACCCCAGGACTAGCGGGAGGCCCGAGCTCCTACAATGAGCAGTTCTTC. It translates to CASSTPGLAGGPSSYNEQFF.

This clonotype was found many times. The chain links TRBV3-1 to TRBJ1-5; D call uncertain. V was trimmed by 2 bases and J by 10 bases, leaving 9 bases between them. CDR3 length: 12 residues. Looked up from germline, CDR1 is LGHDT and CDR2 is YNNKEL (reference sequence). Here the CDR3 DNA reads TGTGCCAGCAGCCAATTAGACGGCCCCCAGCATTTT. Translation gives CASSQLDGPQHF.

This clonotype was seen more than once but under ten times. The chain couples TRBV29-1 to TRBJ2-7, with D tentatively TRBD1 (6 bases). CDR3 length equals 13 residues. Trimming shortened V by 6 bases and J by 2 bases, and 14 bases separated the two germline ends. CDR1 SQVTM and CDR2 ANQGSEA come from the germline V gene. CDR3 nucleotides: TGCAGCGTCGAGGGGCAGGGGACCTACGAGCAGTACTTC. Encoded protein: CSVEGQGTYEQYF.

This clonotype occurred a few times. V is TRBV28 and J is TRBJ1-1; a weak D match, TRBD1 (5 bases). The CDR3 consists of 13 residues. Germline-derived CDR1 and CDR2 are MDHEN and SYDVKM. Trimming left V 6 bases short and J 6 bases short, with 14 bases between. This CDR3 is CASSWGGGAEAFF. The CDR3 DNA is TGTGCCAGCAGCTGGGGGGGTGGCGCTGAAGCTTTCTTT.

The chain is built from TRBV15 and TRBJ2-1; no firm D call. The CDR3 spans 16 residues. Trimming stripped 4 bases from V and 7 bases from J, with 20 bases between. Germline V CDR1 and CDR2: LNHNV, YYDKDF (reference sequence). The CDR3 DNA sequence: TGTGCCACCAGCAACGCGAACGGCCCCCTTTTAAATGAGCAGTTCTTC. Protein product: CATSNANGPLLNEQFF.

The genes are TRBV7-6 and TRBJ2-5; no firm D call. The CDR3 sequence is 18 residues long. Trimming took 5 bases from V and 2 from J, leaving 24 bases between them. Germline CDR1 and CDR2: SGHVS and FNYEAQ. CDR3 amino acids: CASSTAPASSHGQETQYF. CDR3 DNA: TGTGCCAGCAGCACTGCGCCAGCAAGTTCACACGGACAAGAGACCCAGTACTTC.

Notes on this clonotype: An end of the junction does not agree with germline; a read error may underlie this. This rearrangement joins TRBV10-3 to TRBJ2-2; D not resolved. CDR3 length equals 12 residues. Germline assignment: CDR1 ENHRY and CDR2 SYGVKD. CDR3 loop: CAIGEPAGELFF. CDR3 coding DNA: TGTGCCATCGGTGAGCCAGCCGGGGAGCTGTTTTTT.